One and the same sample provided the 24 T cell receptor beta chains below, sequenced in a study of control samples from healthy donors and cancer patients. Clones were read by immunoSEQ multiplex PCR, and TCRdb kept only the in-frame ones, dropping some. The sample contains 170,000 or so clones, approximately 92% of which appear only once. Sequenced sample: blood. These receptors came from a man between 18 and 35 years old in good health.

The rearrangement links TRBV27 to TRBJ2-1; D is unresolved. Germline V CDR1 and CDR2: MNHEY, SMNVEV (reference sequence). Trimming took off 6 bases at V and 4 bases at J, with 4 bases between the two ends. The CDR3 spans 11 residues. CDR3 loop: CASRGYNEQFF. DNA of the CDR3: TGTGCCAGCAGGGGATACAATGAGCAGTTCTTC.

J is TRBJ2-1 and V is TRBV7-3; 12 bases are shared with TRBD2. Trimming at V came to 5 bases and at J to 5 bases, leaving 7 bases not matched to a gene. Germline CDR1 and CDR2: SGHTA and FQGTGA. This CDR3 has 16 amino acids. The CDR3 DNA sequence: TGTGCCAGCAGCCTGAGCCTAGCGGGGGGGAACAATGAGCAGTTCTTC. This codes for CASSLSLAGGNNEQFF.

The count of this clone is one. The gene calls are TRBV7-9 and TRBJ1-2; 9 bases line up with TRBD1. This CDR3 has 16 amino acids. Trimming removed 8 bases from V and 2 bases from J; junction bases left unmatched: 12. CDR1 and CDR2 from the germline V gene are SEHNR and FQNEAQ (reference sequence). CDR3 coding DNA: TGTGCCAGCCATCGCTGGCCGGGACAGGGAAACTATGGCTACACCTTC. Amino acids: CASHRWPGQGNYGYTF. Full variable domain (rest looked up from reference TRBV7-9 and TRBJ1-2): DTGVSQNPRHKITKRGQNVTFRCDPISEHNRLYWYRQTLGQGPEFLTYFQNEAQLEKSRLLSDRFSAERPKGSFSTLEIQRTEQGDSAMYLCASHRWPGQGNYGYTFGSGTRLTVV.

This rearrangement joins TRBV11-2 to TRBJ1-2; D possibly corresponds to TRBD1 (5 bases). This CDR3 contains 16 residues. Germline-derived CDR1 and CDR2 are SGHAT and FQNNGV. V was shortened by 4 bases and J by 2 bases, with 17 bases between the two germline ends. Here the CDR3 reads CASSSRGDGINYGYTF. The CDR3, as DNA: TGTGCCAGCAGCTCCCGGGGGGACGGAATAAACTATGGCTACACCTTC.

The chain recombines TRBV6-5 with TRBJ1-4; tentative D call: TRBD1 (6 bases). Looked up from germline, CDR1 is MNHEY and CDR2 is SVGAGI. V was pared by 6 bases and J by 7 bases, with 18 bases between. CDR3 size: 15 residues. CDR3 protein: CASRDVTGVREKLFF. In DNA, the CDR3 is TGTGCCAGCAGAGATGTGACAGGTGTTCGTGAAAAACTGTTTTTT.

The rearrangement uses TRBV21-1 and TRBJ1-2. TRBV21-1 is listed as a pseudogene. The CDR3 length is 13 residues. The CDR3 spells CASSKRIRYGYTF. CDR3 bases: TGTGCCAGCAGCAAACGGATCCGCTATGGCTACACCTTC.

The chain recombines TRBV18 with TRBJ1-1; D remains unclear. The CDR3 has 15 amino acids. V was clipped by 3 bases and J by 0 bases, with 11 bases between them. In germline, CDR1 is KGHSH, CDR2 LQKENI. In DNA form, the CDR3 reads TGTGCCAGCTCACCCCCCGGAGGCCTGAACACTGAAGCTTTCTTT. It is translated as CASSPPGGLNTEAFF.

The CDR3 spells CASSEGVWEQFF. DNA of the CDR3: TGTGCCAGCAGTGAAGGGGTCTGGGAGCAGTTCTTC. The rearrangement links TRBV2 to TRBJ2-1; D uncertain. This CDR3 contains 12 residues. Germline values: CDR1 SNHLY, CDR2 FYNNEI. V was pared by 1 base and J by 10 bases, with 8 bases between.

The chain links TRBV5-1 to TRBJ2-3; TRBD1 matches at 8 bases. Trimming at V came to 3 bases and at J to 1 base, leaving 1 base not matched to a gene. CDR1 SGHRS and CDR2 YFSETQ come from the germline V gene. The CDR3 consists of 14 residues. The CDR3 nucleotides read TGCGCCAGCAGCTCGGGACAGGGCACAGATACGCAGTATTTT. Its protein is CASSSGQGTDTQYF.

The chain carries TRBV5-1 and TRBJ1-2; TRBD1 is a possible D gene (5 bases). Per the germline V gene, CDR1 is SGHRS and CDR2 is YFSETQ. Between the trimmed V and J ends, which lost 0 bases and 4 bases, there was a span of 13 bases. The CDR3 covers 15 residues. CDR3 sequence: CASSLGPGTTYGYTF. CDR3 nucleotides: TGCGCCAGCAGCTTGGGCCCCGGGACCACCTATGGCTACACCTTC.

This clone was seen only once. The rearrangement links TRBV7-8 to TRBJ2-7; D gene ambiguous. This CDR3 has 17 residues. V lost 4 bases and J lost 0, with 19 bases in between. Germline CDR1 reads SGHVS; CDR2 reads FQNEAQ. CDR3: CASSSPWRGDASYEQYF. CDR3 sequence (DNA): TGTGCCAGCAGCTCCCCCTGGCGCGGCGACGCCTCCTACGAGCAGTACTTC. Looking up the rest from reference TRBV7-8 and TRBJ2-7 gives the full variable domain: GAGVSQSPRYKVAKRGQDVALRCDPISGHVSLFWYQQALGQGPEFLTYFQNEAQLDKSGLPSDRFFAERPEGSVSTLKIQRTQQEDSAVYLCASSSPWRGDASYEQYFGPGTRLTVT.

The gene calls are TRBV30 and TRBJ2-3, with TRBD2 identical over 9 bases. CDR1 is GTSNPN and CDR2 is SVGIG in the germline V gene (reference sequence). V lost 4 bases, J lost 7 bases, and 6 bases stayed unmatched. This CDR3 spans 13 amino acids. CDR3 nucleotides: TGTGCCTGGACGGCGGGGGGGCTGAATACGCAGTATTTT. Protein product: CAWTAGGLNTQYF. Full variable domain (rest looked up from reference TRBV30 and TRBJ2-3): SQTIHQWPATLVQPVGSPLSLECTVEGTSNPNLYWYRQAAGRGLQLLFYSVGIGQISSEVPQNLSASRPQDRQFILSSKKLLLSDSGFYLCAWTAGGLNTQYFGPGTRLTVL.

The chain is built from TRBV19 and TRBJ2-3; tentative D call: TRBD1 (7 bases). Germline V gives CDR1 LNHDA, CDR2 SQIVND (reference sequence). V lost 4 bases to trimming and J lost 1 base, with 15 bases between them. The CDR3 extends over 16 amino acids. The DNA of the CDR3 is TGTGCCAGTAGTACACGGAGGGGGCCCGGCACAGATACGCAGTATTTT. This sequence encodes CASSTRRGPGTDTQYF.

This clone appeared once. The gene calls are TRBV6-2 or TRBV6-3 and TRBJ2-2; D not certain. Germline V lookup: CDR1 MNHEY, CDR2 SVGEGT. Trimming removed 2 bases at V and 8 bases at J, with 12 bases between. The CDR3 consists of 14 residues. The CDR3 sequence: CASSYRGPSGELFF. Here the CDR3 DNA reads TGTGCCAGCAGTTACCGTGGGCCCAGTGGGGAGCTGTTTTTT.

The chain links TRBV29-1 to TRBJ1-1, with D unclear. V was pared by 3 bases and J by 7 bases, with 15 bases between. The CDR3 consists of 13 residues. Germline lookup yields CDR1 SQVTM and CDR2 ANQGSEA. CDR3 in amino acids: CSVESDREGEAFF. The CDR3 bases are TGCAGCGTTGAGTCGGATCGGGAAGGTGAAGCTTTCTTT.

V gene TRBV19 combines with J gene TRBJ2-1, with 9 bases that match TRBD2. The CDR3 runs 16 residues. Germline V lookup: CDR1 LNHDA, CDR2 SQIVND (reference sequence). V was pared by 6 bases and J by 10 bases, with 16 bases of the junction left unmatched. The chain's CDR3 is CASSHNTAGGPGEQFF. The CDR3 nucleotides are TGTGCCAGTAGCCACAACACGGCGGGGGGGCCGGGAGAGCAGTTCTTC.

V and J are TRBV24-1 and TRBJ2-3; 10 bases are shared with TRBD2. V was pared by 3 bases and J by 6 bases, with 14 bases of the junction left unmatched. Germline loops: CDR1 KGHDR, CDR2 SFDVKD. CDR3 length: 18 amino acids. The CDR3, as DNA: TGTGCCACCAGTGATCGGATGAGTGGAGCGGGGGGGCGCGATACGCAGTATTTT. It is translated as CATSDRMSGAGGRDTQYF.

Worth noting for this clone: The sample contains more than one DNA sequence encoding this CDR3. The chain combines TRBV27 with TRBJ1-1; 7 nucleotides line up with TRBD1. The junction had 7 bases not matched to a gene; V was cut back by 6 bases and J by 3 bases. The CDR3 totals 14 residues. Germline values: CDR1 MNHEY, CDR2 SMNVEV (reference sequence). The CDR3 spells CASSPGQAYTEAFF. The CDR3 region has the DNA TGTGCCAGCAGCCCAGGACAGGCGTACACTGAAGCTTTCTTT.

The chain carries TRBV10-3 and TRBJ1-4; the D gene is possibly TRBD1 (6 bases). Germline-derived CDR1 and CDR2 are ENHRY and SYGVKD. The CDR3 is made up of 15 amino acids. V lost 5 bases to trimming and J lost 2 bases, with 12 bases between them. The CDR3 spells CAISNAGATNEKLFF. In DNA, the CDR3 is TGTGCCATCAGTAATGCAGGGGCTACTAATGAAAAACTGTTTTTT.

This rearrangement joins TRBV5-1 to TRBJ2-7; tentative D call: TRBD1 (5 bases). CDR3 length equals 15 residues. V gave up 0 bases and J gave up 2 bases, with 12 bases separating them. Per germline, CDR1 SGHRS and CDR2 YFSETQ. The CDR3 DNA reads TGCGCCAGCAGCTTGGCCACAGGTGCCCCCTACGAGCAGTACTTC. Translated: CASSLATGAPYEQYF.

The J gene is TRBJ1-1, the V gene TRBV20-1; TRBD1 might be the D (5 bases). Germline V lookup: CDR1 DFQATT, CDR2 SNEGSKA (reference sequence). This CDR3 has 11 residues. V shed 3 bases and J shed 8 bases, with 10 bases lying between them. The CDR3 bases are TGCAGTGCTAGCCAGGGAAGGGAAGCTTTCTTT. Translating it yields CSASQGREAFF.

For this clone: The sample has other DNA sequences that encode this CDR3 too. The DNA for the CDR3 is TGTGCCTGGAGGGTAAACACTGAAGCTTTCTTT. Protein: CAWRVNTEAFF. This chain connects TRBV30 to TRBJ1-1, with unresolved D. V gave up 3 bases and J gave up 2 bases, with 4 bases separating them. The CDR3 spans 11 residues. Germline loops: CDR1 GTSNPN, CDR2 SVGIG (reference sequence).

The chain couples TRBV18 to TRBJ2-7; the D gene is possibly TRBD2 (6 bases). Per the germline V gene, CDR1 is KGHSH and CDR2 is LQKENI. This CDR3 region has 13 residues. V lost 2 bases and J lost 5, with 10 bases in between. CDR3 loop: CASSPGWRDEQYF. The CDR3 DNA reads as TGTGCCAGCTCACCAGGGTGGAGGGACGAGCAGTACTTC.

J is TRBJ2-7 and V is TRBV29-1; D gene unclear. This CDR3 is built from 12 residues. Trimming shortened V by 5 bases and J by 2 bases, and 10 bases separated the two germline ends. The germline V gene encodes CDR1 SQVTM and CDR2 ANQGSEA. The CDR3 protein is CSVRDNTYEQYF. The DNA of the CDR3 is TGCAGCGTTCGAGACAATACCTACGAGCAGTACTTC.